This entry lists 31 T cell receptor beta chains sequenced from one sample in a study of CD8+ T cells in alopecia areata. Reverse transcribed after extraction, RNA yielded cDNA as the sequencing template. Method: immunoSEQ multiplex PCR; TCRdb's copy keeps in-frame clones and lacks some. The repertoire holds about 130,000 clones, with approximately 49% as singletons. The specimen comprised CD8+ T cells sorted from blood, sampled at week 0. Receptors were obtained from a human donor with alopecia areata.

This clone was counted a few times. V usage is TRBV6-6 and J usage is TRBJ2-7; 10 bases match TRBD2. V trimming: 8 bases; J trimming: 2 bases; junction bases outside the gene matches: 0. Germline V gene data show CDR1 as MNHNY and CDR2 as SVGAGI (reference sequence). The CDR3 has 12 amino acids. The CDR3 is CASGLAAYEQYF. CDR3 sequence (DNA): TGTGCCAGCGGACTAGCGGCCTACGAGCAGTACTTC.

The chain joins TRBV5-1 to TRBJ1-1, with 7 bases identical to TRBD1. The CDR3 runs 15 residues. The V gene's germline CDR1 is SGHRS and CDR2 YFSETQ. Trimming cost V 4 bases and J 5 bases; bases outside gene matches: 11. CDR3 loop: CASSPGQRIETEAFF. Written as DNA, the CDR3 is TGCGCCAGCAGCCCGGGACAGCGGATAGAGACTGAAGCTTTCTTT.

The chain joins TRBV4-1 to TRBJ2-7; D ambiguous. V lost 1 base to trimming and J lost 7 bases, with 8 bases between them. Per the germline V gene, CDR1 is MGHRA and CDR2 is YSYEKL. The CDR3 is 12 amino acids. The CDR3 bases are TGCGCCAGCAGCCAAGTGGTAGGAGAGCAGTACTTC. Translation: CASSQVVGEQYF.

At least ten counts were recorded for this clone. V and J are TRBV4-3 and TRBJ2-7; either TRBD1 or TRBD2 may supply D (5 bases each). This CDR3 region has 15 residues. Looked up from germline, CDR1 is LGHNA and CDR2 is YSLEER. V dropped 0 bases and J dropped 4 bases, with 13 bases sitting between them. CDR3 amino acids: CASSQDRGPLYEQYF. CDR3 nucleotide sequence: TGCGCCAGCAGCCAAGATCGGGGACCCCTTTACGAGCAGTACTTC.

The chain links TRBV6-5 to TRBJ2-1, with 10 nucleotides matching TRBD1. CDR3 length equals 14 residues. The germline V gene encodes CDR1 MNHEY and CDR2 SVGAGI. Unmatched junction bases numbered 5, after V lost 6 bases and J lost 6 bases. The chain's CDR3 is CASRTGGEGNEQFF. For the CDR3, the DNA is TGTGCCAGCAGGACAGGGGGCGAGGGCAATGAGCAGTTCTTC.

The chain combines TRBV5-1 with TRBJ1-6; maybe TRBD1 (5 bases). The V gene lost 0 bases and the J gene lost 13 bases, with 17 bases spanning the gap. Germline CDR1 is SGHRS and CDR2 is YFSETQ. The CDR3 spans 15 residues. CDR3 coding DNA: TGCGCCAGCAGCTTGGGCACGGGGCCGGGGGGGCCCCTCCACTTT. Residues: CASSLGTGPGGPLHF.

This clone was counted between two and nine times. V gene TRBV10-2 combines with J gene TRBJ1-2; D gene uncertain. Between the trimmed V and J ends, which lost 3 bases and 4 bases, there was a span of 6 bases. Per germline, CDR1 WSHSY and CDR2 SAAADI. The CDR3 has 12 amino acids. The CDR3 region has the DNA TGCGCCAGCAGTGATGTGGCCTATGGCTACACCTTC. As protein: CASSDVAYGYTF.

This clone was seen a handful of times. The chain joins TRBV10-3 to TRBJ2-1; a possible D gene is TRBD2 (6 bases). Per the germline V gene, CDR1 is ENHRY and CDR2 is SYGVKD. V was trimmed by 2 bases and J by 5 bases, leaving 10 bases between them. The CDR3 runs to 14 residues. The CDR3 DNA is TGTGCCATCAGTGAGCCAAGGGAGGACAATGAGCAGTTCTTC. Amino acids: CAISEPREDNEQFF.

In its sample, this clone was seen a few times. CDR3 sequence reads: CSVGGQEFYQETQYF. The CDR3 DNA reads TGCAGCGTTGGAGGGCAGGAGTTTTACCAAGAGACCCAGTACTTC. The rearrangement joins TRBV29-1 to TRBJ2-5; TRBD2 might be the D (5 bases). The V end was cut by 4 bases, the J end by 0 bases, with 15 bases between. Per the germline V gene, CDR1 is SQVTM and CDR2 is ANQGSEA. The CDR3 runs 15 residues.

This clone was recorded a few times. V and J are TRBV7-9 and TRBJ2-7; possibly TRBD1 for D (5 bases). The CDR3 contains 14 residues. The V gene's germline CDR1 is SEHNR and CDR2 FQNEAQ (reference sequence). V dropped 5 bases and J dropped 2 bases, with 13 bases sitting between them. The CDR3 sequence: CASSLVDSTYEQYF. The CDR3 DNA reads TGTGCCAGCAGCCTAGTCGACAGTACCTACGAGCAGTACTTC.

This clone was counted between two and nine times. This chain links TRBV7-8 with TRBJ1-1; D is unresolved. The CDR3 runs 13 residues. Per the germline V gene, CDR1 is SGHVS and CDR2 is FQNEAQ. Trimming took off 1 base at V and 7 bases at J, with 10 bases between the two ends. The CDR3 nucleotides read TGTGCCAGCAGCTTAGGGCCCGGCGGTGAAGCTTTCTTT. Translating gives CASSLGPGGEAFF.

Only a few counts were recorded for this clone. J is TRBJ2-1 and V is TRBV14; tentative D call: TRBD2 (7 bases). The V gene lost 1 base and the J gene lost 6 bases, with 22 bases spanning the gap. CDR1 is SGHDN, CDR2 FVKESK, per germline. The CDR3 is 18 amino acids. The chain's CDR3 is CASSQGMGGDIYGNEQFF. CDR3 bases: TGTGCCAGCAGCCAAGGAATGGGAGGGGACATATACGGCAATGAGCAGTTCTTC.

The chain uses TRBV4-1 and TRBJ2-1; D not certain. Trimming removed 5 bases from V and 0 bases from J, with 17 bases in between. CDR3 length equals 17 residues. Germline CDR1 MGHRA, CDR2 YSYEKL. The CDR3 loop is CASSFRTQTVSYNEQFF. CDR3 in DNA: TGCGCCAGCAGCTTCCGTACCCAGACGGTCTCCTACAATGAGCAGTTCTTC.

This clone was seen just once. V gene TRBV5-1 combines with J gene TRBJ2-1; D gene uncertain. Per germline, CDR1 SGHRS and CDR2 YFSETQ. Trimming took 5 bases from V and 7 from J, leaving 7 bases between them. CDR3 length: 11 amino acids. The chain's CDR3 is CASRGENEQFF. In nucleotides, the CDR3 is TGCGCCAGCAGAGGAGAGAATGAGCAGTTCTTC.

There are a few counts of this clone. The J gene is TRBJ1-1, the V gene TRBV12-5, with TRBD1 as a possible D gene (6 bases). Between the trimmed V and J ends, which lost 5 bases and 3 bases, there was a span of 10 bases. Looked up from germline, CDR1 is LGHNT and CDR2 is FRNRAP. There are 13 residues in the CDR3. The CDR3 is CASGRGADTEAFF. For the CDR3, the DNA is TGTGCTAGTGGTCGGGGGGCGGACACTGAAGCTTTCTTT.

V and J are TRBV7-9 and TRBJ2-7, with no clear D. V lost 1 base, J lost 6 bases, and 4 bases lay in between. There are 11 residues in the CDR3. Germline V gene data show CDR1 as SEHNR and CDR2 as FQNEAQ (reference sequence). The CDR3 DNA reads TGTGCCAGCAGCTTAGAGGTCGAGCAGTACTTC. This codes for CASSLEVEQYF.

The chain couples TRBV30 to TRBJ1-2; D is perhaps TRBD1 (5 bases). This CDR3 spans 14 amino acids. The germline V gene encodes CDR1 GTSNPN and CDR2 SVGIG (reference sequence). V was trimmed by 6 bases and J by 7 bases, leaving 21 bases between them. The CDR3 DNA reads as TGTGCCTGCCTCGACCCCCCAGGGCCGGGTGGCTACACCTTC. Its protein product is CACLDPPGPGGYTF. The full variable domain, rest sourced from reference TRBV30 and TRBJ1-2, is SQTIHQWPATLVQPVGSPLSLECTVEGTSNPNLYWYRQAAGRGLQLLFYSVGIGQISSEVPQNLSASRPQDRQFILSSKKLLLSDSGFYLCACLDPPGPGGYTFGSGTRLTVV.

This chain connects TRBV13 to TRBJ2-7, with 9 bases aligning to TRBD1. Trimming removed 6 bases from V and 5 bases from J; junction bases left unmatched: 5. This CDR3 comprises 13 residues. From germline, CDR1 is PRHDT and CDR2 FYEKMQ (reference sequence). The CDR3 region is CASSADRGHEQYF. CDR3 nucleotide sequence: TGTGCCAGCAGTGCGGACAGGGGCCACGAGCAGTACTTC.

The J gene is TRBJ2-3, the V gene TRBV9; D is unclear. CDR3 size: 17 residues. The ends were cut back, 5 bases at V and 2 bases at J, with 21 bases in the middle. Looked up from germline, CDR1 is SGDLS and CDR2 is YYNGEE. The CDR3 DNA is TGTGCCAGCAGTACCGAGAAGGGTCGACTTCTCACAGATACGCAGTATTTT. This encodes CASSTEKGRLLTDTQYF.

The chain links TRBV7-8 to TRBJ1-2, with TRBD1 identical over 12 bases. Germline CDR1 is SGHVS and CDR2 is FQNEAQ. This CDR3 is built from 13 residues. The trim removed 5 bases at V and 8 bases at J, leaving 3 bases unmatched. CDR3 sequence: CASSRDRGHGYTF. The CDR3 bases are TGTGCCAGCAGCAGGGACAGGGGGCACGGCTACACCTTC.

This clone was picked up one time. The chain carries TRBV27 and TRBJ2-3, with D hard to call. The CDR3 is made up of 13 amino acids. Trimming removed 6 bases at V and 1 base at J, with 8 bases between. Germline CDR1 MNHEY, CDR2 SMNVEV (reference sequence). CDR3 residues: CASRFSGTDTQYF. As DNA, the CDR3 is TGTGCCAGCAGGTTCAGTGGCACAGATACGCAGTATTTT.

This clone was picked up many times. The rearrangement joins TRBV27 to TRBJ2-7, with D possibly called TRBD1 or TRBD2 (5 bases each). The CDR3 is 15 amino acids. CDR1 is MNHEY and CDR2 is SMNVEV in the germline V gene (reference sequence). V was trimmed by 5 bases and J by 2 bases, leaving 16 bases between them. CDR3 sequence reads: CASSPSGRDPYEQYF. In nucleotides, the CDR3 is TGTGCCAGCAGTCCTTCGGGACGGGATCCCTACGAGCAGTACTTC.

This clone was seen just once. The V call is TRBV4-3, the J call TRBJ1-6; D ambiguous. V gave up 0 bases and J gave up 0 bases, with 15 bases separating them. The CDR3 is 19 amino acids. Germline CDR1 and CDR2: LGHNA and YSLEER. This chain's CDR3 is CASSQDFEPRSSYNSPLHF. CDR3 nucleotide sequence: TGCGCCAGCAGCCAAGATTTTGAACCGAGAAGCTCCTATAATTCACCCCTCCACTTT.

This clone was observed many times. The chain is built from TRBV7-2 and TRBJ1-1; 9 nucleotides align to TRBD1. CDR1 and CDR2 (germline): SGHTA, FQGNSA. The CDR3 covers 17 residues. The V segment lost 1 base and the J segment 6 bases; nucleotides outside the gene matches: 12. CDR3 nucleotides: TGTGCCAGCAGCTTAGATGGGACAGGGTGGATAGTGCCTGAAGCTTTCTTT. As protein: CASSLDGTGWIVPEAFF.

This clone showed up just a few times. The chain has TRBV30 and TRBJ2-7; D remains ambiguous. Germline V gene data show CDR1 as GTSNPN and CDR2 as SVGIG (reference sequence). V was clipped by 1 base and J by 2 bases, with 12 bases between them. The CDR3 runs 14 residues. The chain's CDR3 is CAWSAPTGTYEQYF. CDR3 nucleotide sequence: TGTGCCTGGAGTGCCCCGACTGGGACCTACGAGCAGTACTTC.

DNA of the CDR3: TGTGCCAGCAGTGTAGCGGGGAGCTATGGCTACACCTTC. Its translation: CASSVAGSYGYTF. This chain uses TRBV27 with TRBJ1-2, with D unclear. V was clipped by 5 bases and J by 4 bases, with 11 bases between them. CDR3 length equals 13 residues. Germline-derived CDR1 and CDR2 are MNHEY and SMNVEV (reference sequence).

The CDR3 bases are TGTGCCAGCAGCGTGGCTAGCGGGCCAGCCTACGAGCAGTACTTC. Encoded protein: CASSVASGPAYEQYF. The chain carries TRBV9 and TRBJ2-7; 8 bases are a match to TRBD2. The CDR3 length is 15 residues. CDR1 SGDLS and CDR2 YYNGEE come from the germline V gene. V shed 2 bases, J shed 2 bases, and the junction held 6 bases outside the gene matches.

In this sample, this clone turned up once. This chain links TRBV30 with TRBJ1-4, with 7 positions matching TRBD1. This CDR3 has 16 amino acids. Trimming took 1 base from V and 5 from J; bases not matched to a gene: 10. Germline V CDR1 and CDR2: GTSNPN, SVGIG (reference sequence). CDR3 in DNA: TGTGCCTGGAGTGAGTTCCACAGGGGCCCGAATGAAAAACTGTTTTTT. Translated, it gives CAWSEFHRGPNEKLFF. The full variable domain, in which reference TRBV30 and TRBJ1-4 provide the parts outside the CDR3, is SQTIHQWPATLVQPVGSPLSLECTVEGTSNPNLYWYRQAAGRGLQLLFYSVGIGQISSEVPQNLSASRPQDRQFILSSKKLLLSDSGFYLCAWSEFHRGPNEKLFFGSGTQLSVL.

The chain is built from TRBV4-1 and TRBJ1-1, with no clear D. The CDR3 contains 12 residues. Between the trimmed V and J ends, which lost 4 bases and 1 base, there was a span of 4 bases. Germline V gene data show CDR1 as MGHRA and CDR2 as YSYEKL. CDR3 DNA sequence: TGCGCCAGCAGCCGCGGGAACACTGAAGCTTTCTTT. Its translation: CASSRGNTEAFF.

The gene calls are TRBV6-5 and TRBJ2-2, with a weak D call TRBD1 (5 bases). V was shortened by 3 bases and J by 1 base, with 9 bases between the two germline ends. Germline V gives CDR1 MNHEY, CDR2 SVGAGI. This CDR3 is 15 amino acids long. The CDR3, as DNA: TGTGCCAGCAGTTATGTAGGGGAGAACACCGGGGAGCTGTTTTTT. Encoded protein: CASSYVGENTGELFF.

This clone has just a few counts. This chain links TRBV7-9 with TRBJ1-1, with D uncertain. Deletions cut 0 bases from V and 4 bases from J, with 3 bases between. The CDR3 sequence is 12 residues long. Germline V CDR1 and CDR2: SEHNR, FQNEAQ (reference sequence). CDR3: CASSLAGTEAFF. The CDR3 DNA sequence: TGTGCCAGCAGCTTAGCAGGCACTGAAGCTTTCTTT.